This T cell receptor beta chain was recorded in a study of blood T cell repertoires in COVID-19. About the study: COVID-19 samples collected from the United States, Italy and Spain covered acute and convalescent phases.

Patients of the Seattle cohort, enrolled during active infection, were followed longitudinally. This CDR3 is built from 15 residues. V gave up 5 bases and J gave up 5 bases; unmatched junction bases: 9. Germline V gives CDR1 MNHEY, CDR2 SVGAGI. As originally analysed: Reference gene primer amplification gave estimated nucleated cell counts. Sequenced by immunoSEQ multiplex PCR; TCRdb stores in-frame clones only, minus some. The DNA gave D and trimming, while V, J and clone size come from that table. In the table there are approximately 200,000 clones, about 93% of which are singletons. This TCR derives from a man aged 25-45 years with COVID-19, enrolled during active disease. The chain links TRBV6-5 to TRBJ1-1; 9 bases agree with TRBD1. Sequenced sample: peripheral blood. The chain's CDR3 is CASSKRQGGYTEAFF. The CDR3, as DNA: TGTGCCAGCAGTAAAAGACAGGGGGGGTATACTGAAGCTTTCTTT.